The rows below give T cell receptor beta chains drawn from one sample of a study of blood T cell repertoires in COVID-19. The protocol was immunoSEQ multiplex PCR, while the TCRdb copy is restricted to in-frame clones and leaves out a portion. Here the sample spans 250,000 or so clones, about 88% being singletons. The sequenced material came from peripheral blood. The receptor source for this set is a woman between 40 and 50 years old who had recovered from COVID-19. Both conserved end residues are part of each CDR3. The D gene is left open where the match is weak. The size entry is marked missing in some rows and otherwise reads once, few, many or a size class.

-	TRBV12-3/TRBV12-4	TRBJ1-6	-	CASSEGSSPLHF	TGTGCCAGCAGCGAGGGCAGCTCACCCCTCCACTTT
-	TRBV6-6	TRBJ1-1	TRBD1	CASSYSTGETEAFF	TGTGCCAGCAGTTACTCGACAGGGGAGACTGAAGCTTTCTTT
-	TRBV6-6	TRBJ2-5	TRBD1	CASSYSDRVGQETQYF	TGTGCCAGCAGTTACTCGGACAGGGTTGGCCAAGAGACCCAGTACTTC
-	TRBV6-4	TRBJ2-1	TRBD2	CASSSGLAGNNEQFF	TGTGCCAGCAGTTCAGGACTAGCGGGAAACAATGAGCAGTTCTTC
once	TRBV29-1	TRBJ1-2	-	CSVEGGQINYGYTF	TGCAGCGTTGAGGGGGGGCAGATTAACTATGGCTACACCTTC
-	TRBV18	TRBJ2-7	TRBD1	CASSPYGQGLSSYEQYF	TGTGCCAGCTCACCATACGGACAGGGGTTAAGCTCCTACGAGCAGTACTTC
-	TRBV19	TRBJ1-5	-	CASSIEGTGGQPQHF	TGTGCCAGTAGTATAGAAGGCACGGGGGGGCAGCCCCAGCATTTT
-	TRBV10-3	TRBJ1-1	-	CAISPGGTYGEAFF	TGTGCCATCAGCCCGGGGGGGACATATGGTGAAGCTTTCTTT
-	TRBV28	TRBJ1-2	-	CASRANYGYTF	TGTGCCAGCAGGGCCAACTATGGCTACACCTTC
-	TRBV29-1	TRBJ2-2	TRBD1	CSGLLPGGGELFF	TGCAGCGGACTCCTTCCAGGGGGCGGGGAGCTGTTTTTT
-	TRBV29-1	TRBJ2-2	-	CSVEMRQLNTGELFF	TGCAGCGTTGAAATGAGGCAGCTGAACACCGGGGAGCTGTTTTTT
-	TRBV7-2	TRBJ2-3	-	CASSSPPTRQGTDTQYF	TGTGCCAGCAGCTCCCCCCCGACTAGGCAAGGCACAGATACGCAGTATTTT
-	TRBV29-1	TRBJ1-5	-	CSSADGEGQPQHF	TGCAGCTCAGCGGACGGGGAAGGGCAGCCCCAGCATTTT
many	TRBV19	TRBJ1-4	TRBD1	CASSRRQGSNEKLFF	TGTGCCAGTAGTAGACGACAGGGATCTAATGAAAAACTGTTTTTT
-	TRBV5-1	TRBJ2-3	TRBD2	CASSSWPRLAGSNTPSTDTQYF	TGCGCCAGCAGCTCCTGGCCGAGACTAGCGGGATCTAATACCCCTAGCACAGATACGCAGTATTTT
-	TRBV20-1	TRBJ2-3	TRBD2	CSASPGIGLAGGQDTQYF	TGCAGTGCTAGTCCCGGTATAGGGCTAGCGGGAGGCCAAGATACGCAGTATTTT
-	TRBV24-1	TRBJ2-5	TRBD1	CATSEAGQGEETQYF	TGTGCCACCAGTGAGGCGGGACAGGGGGAAGAGACCCAGTACTTC
-	TRBV28	TRBJ2-7	TRBD2	CASSYDPGLAGEHSYEQYF	TGTGCCAGCAGTTACGATCCGGGACTAGCGGGGGAACACTCCTACGAGCAGTACTTC
-	TRBV6-1	TRBJ2-5	TRBD2	CASSEVTSGGETQYF	TGTGCCAGCAGTGAAGTAACTAGCGGGGGGGAGACCCAGTACTTC
once	TRBV19	TRBJ2-2	TRBD2	CASSIELAGGTAGELFF	TGTGCCAGTAGTATTGAGCTAGCGGGAGGGACGGCCGGGGAGCTGTTTTTT
-	TRBV18	TRBJ2-2	TRBD2	CASSPEVLAGTGELFF	TGTGCCAGCTCACCAGAAGTCCTAGCGGGCACCGGGGAGCTGTTTTTT
-	TRBV18	TRBJ2-3	-	CASSSLTSTDTQYF	TGTGCCAGCTCATCACTAACTAGCACAGATACGCAGTATTTT
-	TRBV11-3	TRBJ2-6	-	CASSPEFSGANVLTF	TGTGCCAGCAGCCCAGAATTCTCAGGGGCCAACGTCCTGACTTTC
-	TRBV11-2	TRBJ2-1	TRBD2	CASSSTSGSYNEQFF	TGTGCCAGCAGCTCGACTAGCGGGAGCTACAATGAGCAGTTCTTC
few	TRBV9	TRBJ1-1	TRBD1	CASSDTGGEAFF	TGTGCCAGCAGCGATACAGGGGGGGAAGCTTTCTTT
-	TRBV10-3	TRBJ1-3	TRBD1	CAISAPGQGTGNTIYF	TGTGCCATCAGTGCTCCGGGACAGGGAACTGGAAACACCATATATTTT
once	TRBV6-1	TRBJ1-4	TRBD1	CASSARQGYWTNEKLFF	TGTGCCAGCAGTGCAAGACAGGGTTATTGGACTAATGAAAAACTGTTTTTT
few	TRBV4-1	TRBJ1-2	TRBD1	CASSQEEGQENGYTF	TGCGCCAGCAGCCAAGAGGAGGGACAGGAAAATGGCTACACCTTC
-	TRBV2	TRBJ1-1	-	CASSEEQGGTEAFF	TGTGCCAGCAGTGAGGAGCAGGGAGGGACTGAAGCTTTCTTT
-	TRBV19	TRBJ2-5	TRBD1	CASSIWTGAEETQYF	TGTGCCAGTAGTATCTGGACAGGGGCGGAAGAGACCCAGTACTTC